This TCR beta chain was captured in a study of T cells in Graves' hyperthyroidism and ophthalmopathy. Amplification of TCR beta CDR3 regions was performed using RNA transcripts as template. The HTBI set primed first-round TCR CDR3 RT-PCR. One entry per CDR3 protein, called by TCRdb with MiXCR from the multiplex PCR reads. Of around 370,000 distinct CDR3 sequences detected, about a fifth appear once; the ten largest clones hold over 35%. V gave up 0 bases and J gave up 4 bases, with 27 bases separating them. The CDR3 contains 20 residues. Looked up from germline, CDR1 is LNHDA and CDR2 is SQIVND (reference sequence). Ophthalmopathy cases met thresholds of Clinical Activity Score at least 3, NOSPECS grade at least 4 and duration under 3 months.

Sequences were obtained from blood. The V gene is TRBV19, the J gene TRBJ1-2; D remains unclear. The source is a man in his late teens or twenties with Graves' ophthalmopathy. This CDR3 reads CASSIDPPRREARQGYGYTF. The CDR3 DNA reads TGTGCCAGTAGTATAGATCCACCACGGCGCGAGGCCAGACAAGGCTATGGCTACACCTTC.